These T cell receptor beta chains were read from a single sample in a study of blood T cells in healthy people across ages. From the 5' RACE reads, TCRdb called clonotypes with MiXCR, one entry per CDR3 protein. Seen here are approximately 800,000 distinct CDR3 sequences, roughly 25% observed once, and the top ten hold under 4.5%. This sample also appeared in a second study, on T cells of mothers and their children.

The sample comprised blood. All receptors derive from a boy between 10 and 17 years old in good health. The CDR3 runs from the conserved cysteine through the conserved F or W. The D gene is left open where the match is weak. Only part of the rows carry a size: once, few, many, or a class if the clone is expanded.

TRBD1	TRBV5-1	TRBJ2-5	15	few	TGCGCCAGCAGCTTGGTGACAGGGATGTCAGAGACCCAGTACTTC	CASSLVTGMSETQYF
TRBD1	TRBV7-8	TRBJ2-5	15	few	TGTGCCAGCAGCACCCGGGACAGGAGACAAGAGACCCAGTACTTC	CASSTRDRRQETQYF
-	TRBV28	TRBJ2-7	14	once	TGTGCCAGCAGTTTTGTTGGGAACCAATACGAGCAGTACTTC	CASSFVGNQYEQYF
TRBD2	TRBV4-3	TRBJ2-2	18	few	TGCGCCAGCAGCCAAGATCCCCCCGGGGGGGGAAGCGCCGGGGAGCTGTTTTTT	CASSQDPPGGGSAGELFF
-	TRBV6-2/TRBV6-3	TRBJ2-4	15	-	TGTGCCAGCAGCGACCTTACTAGGGTCAAAAACATTCAGTACTTC	CASSDLTRVKNIQYF
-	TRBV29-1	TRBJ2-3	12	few	TGCAGCGTCGACAGGTTCACAGATACGCAGTATTTT	CSVDRFTDTQYF
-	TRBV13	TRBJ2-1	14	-	TGTGCCAGCAGCCCCCCTCGGCAGGCCAATGAGCAGTTCTTC	CASSPPRQANEQFF
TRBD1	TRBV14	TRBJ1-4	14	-	TGTGCCAGCAGCCAAACAGGGGGACGGGAAAAACTGTTTTTT	CASSQTGGREKLFF
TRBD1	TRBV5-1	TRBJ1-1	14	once	TGCGCCAGCAGCGGAGGACAGGGGGCCACTGAACCTTTCTTT	CASSGGQGATEPFF
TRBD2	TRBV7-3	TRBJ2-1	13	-	TGTGCCAGCAGCTTTTGGGAGGGCAATGAGCAGTTCTTC	CASSFWEGNEQFF
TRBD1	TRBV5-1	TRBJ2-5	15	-	TGCGCCAGCAGCTCTCCTGAAAACAGGGGTGAGGCCCAGTACTTC	CASSSPENRGEAQYF
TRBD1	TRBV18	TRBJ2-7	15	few	TGTGCCAGCTCGCCGGGACAGGGTAATGCCTACGAGCAGTACTTC	CASSPGQGNAYEQYF
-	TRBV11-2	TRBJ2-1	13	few	TGTGCCAGCAGCTTAGATCCGATCAATGAGCAGTTCTTC	CASSLDPINEQFF
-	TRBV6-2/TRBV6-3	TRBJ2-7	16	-	TGTGCCAGCAGGTCGGTGGGGTCTAAGAAATACTACGAGCAGTACTTC	CASRSVGSKKYYEQYF
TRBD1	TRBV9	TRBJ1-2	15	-	TGTGCCAGCAGCGTAACAGGGGAAGGTGACTATGGCTACACCTTC	CASSVTGEGDYGYTF
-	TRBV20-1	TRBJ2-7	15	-	TGCGGTGCTAGAAATTCCCGGGAAAGCTCCTACGAGCAGTACTTC	CGARNSRESSYEQYF
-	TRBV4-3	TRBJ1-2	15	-	TGCGCCAGCAGCCAAGGGAGGTCCCCTAACTATGGCTACACCTTC	CASSQGRSPNYGYTF
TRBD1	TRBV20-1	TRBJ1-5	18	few	TGCAGTGCTAGAAGAGGGGACAGGGGCTTTCTAGGCAATCAGCCCCAGCATTTT	CSARRGDRGFLGNQPQHF
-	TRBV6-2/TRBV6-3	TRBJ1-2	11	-	TGTGCCAGCAGTTACCCCCCTGGCTACACCTTC	CASSYPPGYTF
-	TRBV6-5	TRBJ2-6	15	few	TGTGCCAGCAGTTACTCGATGGCTGGGGCCAACGTCCTGACTTTC	CASSYSMAGANVLTF
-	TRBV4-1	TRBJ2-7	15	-	TGCGCCAGCAGCCAAGGCACAGGGCCCAATTACGAGCAGTACTTC	CASSQGTGPNYEQYF
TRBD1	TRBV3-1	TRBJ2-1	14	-	TGTGCCAGCAGCCAAAAGCAGGGGGCCTGGTGGCAGTTCTTC	CASSQKQGAWWQFF
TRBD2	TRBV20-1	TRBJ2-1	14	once	TGCAGTGGGGCTAGCGGGGGGGCGGGTAATGAGCAGTTCTTC	CSGASGGAGNEQFF
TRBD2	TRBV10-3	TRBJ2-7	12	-	TGTGCCATCAGTGGGGACTATCAAGAGCGGTACTTC	CAISGDYQERYF
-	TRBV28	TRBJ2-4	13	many	TGTGCCAGCGGTATCTTAGCCAAAAACATTCAGTACTTC	CASGILAKNIQYF
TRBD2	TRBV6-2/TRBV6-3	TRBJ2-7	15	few	TGTGCCAGCAGTTACTCAGCTAGCGGGCGCTACGAGCAGTACTTC	CASSYSASGRYEQYF
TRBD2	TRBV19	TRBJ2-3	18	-	TGTGCCAGTAGTATTTGGACTAGCGGGAGTATTGAGACAGATACGCAGTATTTT	CASSIWTSGSIETDTQYF
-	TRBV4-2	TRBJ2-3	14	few	TGTGCCAGCAGCCAAGATAGGACCACAGATACGCAGTATTTT	CASSQDRTTDTQYF
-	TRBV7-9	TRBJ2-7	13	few	TGTGCCAGCAGCTTAACCGAGACCTACGAGCAGTACTTC	CASSLTETYEQYF
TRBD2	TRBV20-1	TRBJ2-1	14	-	TGCAGTGCTAGAAAAGCGGGGGGGCGTCCTGAGCAGTTCTTC	CSARKAGGRPEQFF
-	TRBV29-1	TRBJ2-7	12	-	TGCAGCGTTGTGGTAGGGATCTACGAGCAGTACTTC	CSVVVGIYEQYF
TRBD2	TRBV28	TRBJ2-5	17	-	TGTGCCAGCAGTTCCCTGGCGGGGGTGGTAAGGTTAGAGACCCAGTACTTC	CASSSLAGVVRLETQYF
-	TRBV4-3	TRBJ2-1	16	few	TGCGCCAGCAGCCAGGAGCGGGCCTTGTCCTACAATGAGCAGTTCTTC	CASSQERALSYNEQFF
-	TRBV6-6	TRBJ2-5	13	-	TGTGCCAGCAGTACGACAAGCTCAGAGACCCAGTACTTC	CASSTTSSETQYF
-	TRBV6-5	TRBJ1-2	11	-	TGTGCCAGCAAAACGGAGCATGGCTACACCTTC	CASKTEHGYTF
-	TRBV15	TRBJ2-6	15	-	TGTGCCACCAGCAGAGACCACTCTGGGGCCAACGTCCTGACTTTC	CATSRDHSGANVLTF
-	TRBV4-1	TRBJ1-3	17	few	TGCGCCAGCAGCCAAGGACAGAGCCCGTACTCTGGAAACACCATATATTTT	CASSQGQSPYSGNTIYF
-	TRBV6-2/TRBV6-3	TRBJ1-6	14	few	TGTGCCAGCCTGGACAGCGTCAATAATTCACCCCTCCACTTT	CASLDSVNNSPLHF
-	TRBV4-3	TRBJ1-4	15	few	TGCGCCAGCAGCCCCCAGGAGACAGTTTCCGAAAAACTGTTTTTT	CASSPQETVSEKLFF
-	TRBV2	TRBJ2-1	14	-	TGTGCCAGCAGTGCGTGGGGTACGCACAATGAGCAGTTCTTC	CASSAWGTHNEQFF
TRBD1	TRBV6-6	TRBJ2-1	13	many	TGTGCCAGCAGATCCCGGACAGGGGACGAGCAGTTCTTC	CASRSRTGDEQFF
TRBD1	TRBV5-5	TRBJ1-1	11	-	TGTGCCAGCAGCATGACAGGGTGGGCTTTCTTT	CASSMTGWAFF
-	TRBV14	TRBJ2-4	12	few	TGTGCCAGCAGCCAAGTCCAGGACATTCAGTACTTC	CASSQVQDIQYF
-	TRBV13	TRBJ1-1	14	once	TGTGCCAGCAGCTTACAAGGGATGAACATTGAAGCTTTCTTT	CASSLQGMNIEAFF
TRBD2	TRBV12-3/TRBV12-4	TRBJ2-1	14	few	TGTGCCAGCAGCCCAACGGGACTAGGCAATGAGCAGTTCTTC	CASSPTGLGNEQFF
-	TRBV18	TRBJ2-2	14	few	TGTGCCAGCTCACCACCCCCCGGGACCGGGGAGCTGTTTTTT	CASSPPPGTGELFF
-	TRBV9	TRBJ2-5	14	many	TGTGCCAGCAGCCCAGGGGAGTTGATAGAGACCCAGTACTTC	CASSPGELIETQYF
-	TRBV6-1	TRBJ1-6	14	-	TGTGCCAGCAGTGATGTCTCCTATAATTCACCCCTCCACTTT	CASSDVSYNSPLHF
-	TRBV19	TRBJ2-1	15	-	TGTGCCAGTAGTATAAGGGGTGTGGGGGGCATGCAGCAGTTCTTC	CASSIRGVGGMQQFF
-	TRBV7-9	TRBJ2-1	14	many	TGTGCCAGCAGCCCTCGCAGCTCCTACAATGAGCAGTTCTTC	CASSPRSSYNEQFF
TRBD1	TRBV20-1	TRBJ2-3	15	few	TGCAGTGCCGGAGGGACAGGGGATATCACGGATACGCAGTATTTT	CSAGGTGDITDTQYF
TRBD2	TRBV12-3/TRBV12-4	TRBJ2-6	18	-	TGTGCCAGCAGTCCCCGACTAGCGGGTCTCTCTGGGGCCAACGTCCTGACTTTC	CASSPRLAGLSGANVLTF
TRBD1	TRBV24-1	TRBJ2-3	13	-	TGTGCCACCGATCGGGACAGGGGAGATACGCAGTATTTT	CATDRDRGDTQYF
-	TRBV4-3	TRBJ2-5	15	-	TGCGCCAGCAGCCAGGCTCTCCAGGGGGGAGAGACCCAGTACTTC	CASSQALQGGETQYF
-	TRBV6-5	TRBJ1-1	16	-	TGTGCCAGCAGTTACTCCGAACAGGGTTTTGGAACTGAAGCTTTCTTT	CASSYSEQGFGTEAFF
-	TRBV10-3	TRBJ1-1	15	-	TGTGCCATCAGTGAGTCTTCTGACCTATTCACTGAAGCTTTCTTT	CAISESSDLFTEAFF
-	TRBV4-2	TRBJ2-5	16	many	TGTGCCAGCAGCCAAGATCACGCGTCGGGGGGCGAGACCCAGTACTTC	CASSQDHASGGETQYF
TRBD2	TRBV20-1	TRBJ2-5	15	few	TGCAGTGCTAAAGACGGGGGGATGGCCGCGGGGGTGCAGTACTTC	CSAKDGGMAAGVQYF
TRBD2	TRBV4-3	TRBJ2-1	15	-	TGCGCCAGCAGCCACATTCGGGGGGATTACAATGAGCAGTTCTTC	CASSHIRGDYNEQFF